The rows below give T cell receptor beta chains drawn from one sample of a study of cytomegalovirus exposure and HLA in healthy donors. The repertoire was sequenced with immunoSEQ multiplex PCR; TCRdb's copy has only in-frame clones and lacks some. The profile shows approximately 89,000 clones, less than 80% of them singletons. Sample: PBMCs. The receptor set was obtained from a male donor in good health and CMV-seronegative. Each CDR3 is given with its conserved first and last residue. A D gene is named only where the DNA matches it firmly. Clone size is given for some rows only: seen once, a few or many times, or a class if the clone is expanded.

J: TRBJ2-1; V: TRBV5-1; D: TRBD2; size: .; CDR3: CASSLALAGGYNEQFF; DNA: TGCGCCAGCAGCTTGGCCCTAGCGGGGGGCTACAATGAGCAGTTCTTC
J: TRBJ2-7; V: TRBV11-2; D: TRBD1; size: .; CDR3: CASSSVTGEYEQYF; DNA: TGTGCCAGCAGCTCCGTGACAGGGGAGTACGAGCAGTACTTC
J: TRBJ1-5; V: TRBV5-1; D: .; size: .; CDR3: CASRSDRCHTNQPQHF; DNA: TGCGCCAGCAGATCTGACAGGTGCCATACCAATCAGCCCCAGCATTTT
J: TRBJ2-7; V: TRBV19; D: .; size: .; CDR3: CASSIPGVSYEQYF; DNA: TGTGCCAGTAGTATCCCAGGGGTCTCCTACGAGCAGTACTTC
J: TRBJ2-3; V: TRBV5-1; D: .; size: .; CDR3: CASSFGGGHTDTQYF; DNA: TGCGCCAGCAGCTTCGGAGGGGGCCACACAGATACGCAGTATTTT
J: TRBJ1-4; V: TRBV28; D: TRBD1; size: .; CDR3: CASSFDGTDTQRIEKLFF; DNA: TGTGCCAGCAGTTTCGACGGGACAGATACTCAACGGATTGAAAAACTGTTTTTT
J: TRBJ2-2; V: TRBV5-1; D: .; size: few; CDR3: CASSLRGMQEAGELFF; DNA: TGCGCCAGCAGCTTAAGAGGGATGCAGGAGGCCGGGGAGCTGTTTTTT
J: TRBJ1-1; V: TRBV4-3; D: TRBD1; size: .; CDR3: CASSQSTGAMNTEAFF; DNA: TGCGCCAGCAGCCAATCGACAGGGGCAATGAACACTGAAGCTTTCTTT
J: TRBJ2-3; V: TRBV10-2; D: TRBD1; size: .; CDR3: CASRSGTGRLTDTQYF; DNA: TGCGCCAGCAGGTCCGGGACAGGGAGGCTCACAGATACGCAGTATTTT
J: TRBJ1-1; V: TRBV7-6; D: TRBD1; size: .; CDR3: CASSLNRGMMNTEAFF; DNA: TGTGCCAGCAGCTTGAACAGGGGAATGATGAACACTGAAGCTTTCTTT
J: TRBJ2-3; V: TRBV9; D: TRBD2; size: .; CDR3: CASSALLAGRTDTQYF; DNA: TGTGCCAGCAGCGCGCTTTTAGCGGGACGCACAGATACGCAGTATTTT
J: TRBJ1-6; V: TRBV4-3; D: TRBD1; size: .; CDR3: CASSRSRTGSSYNSPLHF; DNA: TGCGCCAGCAGCCGATCTCGGACAGGGAGCTCCTATAATTCACCCCTCCACTTT
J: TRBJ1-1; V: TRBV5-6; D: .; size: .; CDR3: CASSLPGGTEAFF; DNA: TGTGCCAGCAGCCTTCCGGGAGGCACTGAAGCTTTCTTT
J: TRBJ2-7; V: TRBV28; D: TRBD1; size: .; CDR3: CASSFEDRVHEQYF; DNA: TGTGCCAGCAGTTTTGAGGACAGGGTCCACGAGCAGTACTTC
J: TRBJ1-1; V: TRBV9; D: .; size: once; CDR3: CASSVESGRGEAFF; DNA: TGTGCCAGCAGCGTAGAATCGGGGAGAGGTGAAGCTTTCTTT
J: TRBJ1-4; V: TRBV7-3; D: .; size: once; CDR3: CASSLGGRVDEKLFF; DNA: TGTGCCAGCAGCTTAGGGGGCAGGGTAGATGAAAAACTGTTTTTT
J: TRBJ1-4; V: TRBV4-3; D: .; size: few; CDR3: CASSQEGQGNEKLFF; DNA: TGCGCCAGCAGCCAAGAAGGCCAGGGGAATGAAAAACTGTTTTTT
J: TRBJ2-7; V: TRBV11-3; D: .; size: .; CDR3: CASSFSASADEQYF; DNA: TGTGCCAGCAGCTTTTCTGCTAGCGCGGACGAGCAGTACTTC
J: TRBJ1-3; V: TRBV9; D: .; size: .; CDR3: CASSVGGPKEGNTIYF; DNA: TGTGCCAGCAGCGTAGGAGGACCTAAGGAGGGTAACACCATATATTTT
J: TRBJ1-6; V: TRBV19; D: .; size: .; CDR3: CASSTPGSPLHF; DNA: TGTGCCAGTAGTACCCCGGGTTCACCCCTCCACTTT
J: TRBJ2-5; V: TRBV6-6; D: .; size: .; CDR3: CASSYTPPQGEETQYF; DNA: TGTGCCAGCAGTTATACGCCCCCACAGGGAGAAGAGACCCAGTACTTC
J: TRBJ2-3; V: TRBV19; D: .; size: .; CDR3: CASSIGGPSTDTQYF; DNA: TGTGCCAGTAGTATAGGCGGTCCTAGCACAGATACGCAGTATTTT
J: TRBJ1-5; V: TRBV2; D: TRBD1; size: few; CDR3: CASSDETGRNQPQHF; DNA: TGTGCCAGCAGTGACGAGACAGGGAGGAATCAGCCCCAGCATTTT
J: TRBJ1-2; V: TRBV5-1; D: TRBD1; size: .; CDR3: CASSGQGNYGYTF; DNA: TGCGCCAGCAGCGGACAGGGGAACTATGGCTACACCTTC
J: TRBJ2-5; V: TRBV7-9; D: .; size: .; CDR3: CASSLSGGWETQYF; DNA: TGTGCCAGCAGCTTAAGCGGCGGGTGGGAGACCCAGTACTTC
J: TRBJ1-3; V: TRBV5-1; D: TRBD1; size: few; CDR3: CASSPTGFGNTIYF; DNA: TGCGCCAGCAGCCCGACAGGGTTTGGAAACACCATATATTTT
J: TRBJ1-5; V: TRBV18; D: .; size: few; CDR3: CASSSTGPSNQPQHF; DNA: TGTGCCAGCTCATCGACAGGTCCTAGCAATCAGCCCCAGCATTTT
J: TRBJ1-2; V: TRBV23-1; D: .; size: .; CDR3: CASSHSGTGYGYTF; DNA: TGCGCCAGCAGTCACTCGGGAACGGGCTATGGCTACACCTTC
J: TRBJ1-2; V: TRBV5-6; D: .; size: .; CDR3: CASSLSRRTEFQTYGYTF; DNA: TGTGCCAGCAGCTTGTCTCGAAGGACAGAGTTTCAAACCTATGGCTACACCTTC
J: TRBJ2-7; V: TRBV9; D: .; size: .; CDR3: CASSPRAGDYEQYF; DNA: TGTGCCAGCAGCCCCCGAGCAGGGGATTACGAGCAGTACTTC
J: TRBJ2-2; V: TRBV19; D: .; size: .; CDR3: CASSMAGAGELFF; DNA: TGTGCCAGTAGTATGGCAGGGGCCGGGGAGCTGTTTTTT
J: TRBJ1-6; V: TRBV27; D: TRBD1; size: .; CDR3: CASSLNRGNYNSPLHF; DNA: TGTGCCAGCAGTTTAAACAGGGGGAACTATAATTCACCCCTCCACTTT
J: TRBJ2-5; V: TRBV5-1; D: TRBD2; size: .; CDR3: CASSLRPGLAGDPEGETQYF; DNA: TGCGCCAGCAGCTTGAGGCCGGGACTAGCGGGGGACCCCGAGGGGGAGACCCAGTACTTC
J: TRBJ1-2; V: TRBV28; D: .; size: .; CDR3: CASSLRGGANYGYTF; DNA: TGTGCCAGCAGTTTACGGGGGGGCGCTAACTATGGCTACACCTTC
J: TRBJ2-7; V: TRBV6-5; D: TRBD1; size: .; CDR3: CASRRDRHSYEQYF; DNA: TGTGCCAGCAGACGGGACAGGCACTCCTACGAGCAGTACTTC
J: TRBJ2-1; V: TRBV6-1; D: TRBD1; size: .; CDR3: CASRASDRGSDEQFF; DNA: TGTGCCAGCAGAGCATCGGACAGGGGGAGCGATGAGCAGTTCTTC
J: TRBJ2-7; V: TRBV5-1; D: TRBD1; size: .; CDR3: CASSLRDRGEQYF; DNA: TGCGCCAGCAGCCTCCGGGACAGGGGCGAGCAGTACTTC
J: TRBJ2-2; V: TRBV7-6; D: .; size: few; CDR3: CASSPLGQPTGELFF; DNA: TGTGCCAGCAGCCCCCTCGGACAGCCGACCGGGGAGCTGTTTTTT
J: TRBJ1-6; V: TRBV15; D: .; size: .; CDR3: CATSRDKSSYNSPLHF; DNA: TGTGCCACCAGCAGAGATAAGAGCTCCTATAATTCACCCCTCCACTTT
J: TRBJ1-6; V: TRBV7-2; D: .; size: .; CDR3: CASSLGQLNSPLHF; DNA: TGTGCCAGCAGCTTAGGACAACTTAATTCACCCCTCCACTTT
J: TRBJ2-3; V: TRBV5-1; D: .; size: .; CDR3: CASSSGIGTDTQYF; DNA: TGCGCCAGCAGCTCGGGTATTGGCACAGATACGCAGTATTTT
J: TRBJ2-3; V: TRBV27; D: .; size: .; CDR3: CASSLIREDTQYF; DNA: TGTGCCAGCAGTTTAATCAGGGAAGATACGCAGTATTTT
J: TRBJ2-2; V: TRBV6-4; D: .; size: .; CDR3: CASSDGLRETGELFF; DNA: TGTGCCAGCAGTGACGGTTTGAGGGAAACCGGGGAGCTGTTTTTT